The entry that follows covers one T cell receptor (beta chain) sequence. Clones were sequenced by immunoSEQ multiplex PCR, and TCRdb holds only the in-frame ones, with some missing. The table includes about 62,000 clones, roughly 76% detected once. This specimen comes from a study of radiotherapy plus CTLA-4 blockade in lung cancer. Study overall: Objective responses emerged in under 20% of patients, and 25% to 40% attained disease control.

V lost 6 bases, J lost 4 bases, and 19 bases lay in between. The CDR3 is made up of 15 amino acids. CDR1 and CDR2 (germline): ENHRY, SYGVKD. This receptor was obtained from a human donor with non-small cell lung cancer who had a complete response to radiotherapy plus ipilimumab. The sample in question was peripheral blood, obtained from a patient treated with radiotherapy plus ipilimumab. This sequence joins TRBV10-3 and TRBJ2-7; possible D gene TRBD1, 6 bases. The CDR3 protein is CAIREGQLGLYEQYF. The CDR3 nucleotides are TGTGCCATCAGAGAAGGACAGTTAGGTTTATACGAGCAGTACTTC.